Listed here are 25 T cell receptor beta chains from one sample, sequenced in a study of regulatory T cells in long-lasting Graves disease. CDR3 regions were amplified by Arm-PCR using iRepertoire HTBI primers to build TCR beta libraries. TCRdb used MiXCR to reprocess the multiplex PCR reads, holding one entry per CDR3 protein. The sample includes approximately 470,000 distinct CDR3 sequences, roughly 16% of them seen just once. As for time point: newly diagnosed GD, antithyroid drugs for less than 3 months. Making the TCR library involved RNA that had been extracted from PBMCs. This same sample was also part of a study on T cells in Graves' hyperthyroidism and ophthalmopathy.

The sequencing here drew on peripheral blood mononuclear cells (PBMCs), taken at new diagnosis, from a patient treated with antithyroid drugs. These receptors came from a man aged 35-49 years with Graves disease.

This clonotype was counted a few times. The chain links TRBV9 to TRBJ1-1, with a possible D match to TRBD1 (6 bases). The CDR3 is 14 residues long. The germline V gene encodes CDR1 SGDLS and CDR2 YYNGEE. V was clipped by 0 bases and J by 4 bases, with 10 bases between them. The CDR3 DNA is TGTGCCAGCAGCGTAGGAGGGGGGGGCACTGAAGCTTTCTTT. It specifies CASSVGGGGTEAFF. Filled out from reference TRBV9 and TRBJ1-1, the complete variable domain reads DSGVTQTPKHLITATGQRVTLRCSPRSGDLSVYWYQQSLDQGLQFLIQYYNGEERAKGNILERFSAQQFPDLHSELNLSSLELGDSALYFCASSVGGGGTEAFFGQGTRLTVV.

In regard to this clonotype: This may be a read error, as it is one base from a much larger clone. The rearrangement joins TRBV10-3 to TRBJ2-5, with TRBD2 matching 10 bases. Germline CDR1 reads ENHRY; CDR2 reads SYGVKD. This CDR3 is built from 15 residues. Losses at the gene ends were 6 bases for V and 3 bases for J; bases not matched to a gene: 7. Written as DNA, the CDR3 is TGTGCCATCAGCTTCAGGACTAGCGGAAAAGAGACCCAGTACTTC. Translation gives CAISFRTSGKETQYF.

V is TRBV3-1 and J is TRBJ1-1; D is possibly TRBD1 (5 bases). Germline V lookup: CDR1 LGHDT, CDR2 YNNKEL (reference sequence). The CDR3 loop spans 14 amino acids. V shed 4 bases and J shed 4 bases, with 13 bases lying between them. Here the CDR3 reads CASSRRLQGTEAFF. As DNA, the CDR3 is TGTGCCAGCAGCCGACGACTCCAGGGCACTGAAGCTTTCTTT. Together with reference TRBV3-1 and TRBJ1-1, the CDR3 gives the full variable domain: DTAVSQTPKYLVTQMGNDKSIKCEQNLGHDTMYWYKQDSKKFLKIMFSYNNKELIINETVPNRFSPKSPDKAHLNLHINSLELGDSAVYFCASSRRLQGTEAFFGQGTRLTVV.

The V call is TRBV11-2, the J call TRBJ2-5; the match to TRBD1 covers 8 bases. Per germline, CDR1 SGHAT and CDR2 FQNNGV. Losses at the gene ends were 5 bases for V and 5 bases for J; bases not matched to a gene: 4. The CDR3 spans 13 residues. CDR3 nucleotides: TGTGCCAGCAGCCGACAGGGGTACGAGACCCAGTACTTC. It is translated as CASSRQGYETQYF.

The table lists this clonotype with a few counts. The V gene is TRBV20-1, the J gene TRBJ1-1; 9 bases are shared with TRBD1. After removal of 5 bases from V and 5 bases from J, the junction contained 6 bases not matched to a gene. This CDR3 comprises 13 residues. Germline V gives CDR1 DFQATT, CDR2 SNEGSKA (reference sequence). The chain's CDR3 is CSAPRDRATEAFF. CDR3 nucleotide sequence: TGCAGTGCTCCCCGGGACAGGGCTACTGAAGCTTTCTTT.

V and J are TRBV5-4 and TRBJ2-5; the D gene is possibly TRBD2 (6 bases). Germline-derived CDR1 and CDR2 are SGHNT and YYREEE (reference sequence). CDR3 size: 15 residues. Trimming stripped 0 bases from V and 3 bases from J, with 12 bases between. CDR3 region: CASSLGFREEETQYF. Written as DNA, the CDR3 is TGTGCCAGCAGCTTGGGTTTCAGGGAGGAAGAGACCCAGTACTTC.

This clonotype was seen repeatedly, ten times or more. The V and J genes are TRBV27 and TRBJ2-5; D possibly corresponds to TRBD1 (6 bases). V was cut by 4 bases and J by 2 bases, with 11 bases left in between. CDR1 is MNHEY and CDR2 is SMNVEV in the germline V gene (reference sequence). This CDR3 is 14 amino acids long. The CDR3 here is CASSSYRDQETQYF. The CDR3 DNA reads as TGTGCCAGCAGTTCGTACAGGGATCAAGAGACCCAGTACTTC.

This clonotype was counted many times. This sequence joins TRBV9 and TRBJ2-1; D uncertain. CDR1 is SGDLS, CDR2 YYNGEE, per germline. The CDR3 contains 12 residues. Trimming cost V 0 bases and J 8 bases, with 6 bases left between them. The CDR3, as DNA: TGTGCCAGCAGCGTAGCTGGCTATGAGCAGTTCTTC. Its translation: CASSVAGYEQFF.

This clonotype was recorded at least ten times. This chain connects TRBV27 to TRBJ2-7; possibly TRBD1 for D (6 bases). CDR3 length equals 12 residues. Germline V gene data show CDR1 as MNHEY and CDR2 as SMNVEV (reference sequence). Trimming left V 5 bases short and J 7 bases short, with 12 bases between. CDR3 bases: TGTGCCAGCAGTCCACAGGGTGGTGAGCAGTACTTC. Translating it yields CASSPQGGEQYF.

The V gene is TRBV12-5, the J gene TRBJ1-1; no clear D. Germline V lookup: CDR1 LGHNT, CDR2 FRNRAP. CDR3 size: 17 residues. The V and J ends lost 0 bases and 1 base respectively, with 15 bases between them. The CDR3 sequence is CASGLVLSGLWNTEAFF. The DNA for the CDR3 is TGTGCTAGTGGTTTGGTACTGTCAGGTCTCTGGAACACTGAAGCTTTCTTT.

The chain recombines TRBV5-1 with TRBJ2-5; 7 bases agree with TRBD2. The V gene's germline CDR1 is SGHRS and CDR2 YFSETQ. V lost 3 bases, J lost 0 bases, and 11 bases stayed unmatched. This CDR3 is 17 amino acids long. The CDR3 here is CASSSPAGSGHQETQYF. The CDR3 DNA sequence: TGCGCCAGCAGCTCGCCAGCGGGTAGCGGGCACCAAGAGACCCAGTACTTC.

This clonotype was recorded a few times. The rearrangement links TRBV24-1 to TRBJ2-2; D may be TRBD1 (6 bases). V was shortened by 4 bases and J by 0 bases, with 11 bases between the two germline ends. Per germline, CDR1 KGHDR and CDR2 SFDVKD. CDR3 length: 16 residues. CDR3 in DNA: TGTGCCACCAGTGACTCCGGGACACCGAACACCGGGGAGCTGTTTTTT. This sequence encodes CATSDSGTPNTGELFF.

This clonotype was observed many times. The J gene is TRBJ2-3, the V gene TRBV20-1, with D tentatively TRBD2 (5 bases). CDR1 and CDR2 from the germline V gene are DFQATT and SNEGSKA (reference sequence). This CDR3 is 15 amino acids long. The germline V and J ends were trimmed by 4 bases and 2 bases, with 16 bases remaining between them. For the CDR3, the DNA is TGCAGTGCTATAACCGAGGCGGGTATCACAGATACGCAGTATTTT. It specifies CSAITEAGITDTQYF.

This clonotype came up many times. The CDR3 coding sequence is TGTGCCACCAGTGACCCAGTTACAGGACAGGGGAACACCGGGGAGCTGTTTTTT. This encodes CATSDPVTGQGNTGELFF. The J gene is TRBJ2-2, the V gene TRBV24-1, with TRBD1 matching 8 bases. With V trimmed by 4 bases and J by 1 base, 10 bases remained unmatched. This CDR3 is 18 amino acids long. Per the germline V gene, CDR1 is KGHDR and CDR2 is SFDVKD.

V gene TRBV7-2 combines with J gene TRBJ1-3, with D unclear. V gave up 2 bases and J gave up 2 bases, with 7 bases separating them. Per the germline V gene, CDR1 is SGHTA and CDR2 is FQGNSA. The CDR3 covers 14 residues. The CDR3 loop is CASSLKFPGNTIYF. CDR3 bases: TGTGCCAGCAGCTTAAAGTTTCCTGGAAACACCATATATTTT.

This clonotype appeared many times. This chain connects TRBV7-8 to TRBJ2-7; D is uncertain. V lost 0 bases to trimming and J lost 6 bases, with 12 bases between them. CDR1 and CDR2 (germline): SGHVS, FQNEAQ. The CDR3 covers 14 residues. The DNA of the CDR3 is TGTGCCAGCAGCTTAGCTGGTAGTGTGGGCGAGCAGTACTTC. Encoded protein: CASSLAGSVGEQYF. Based on the CDR3 plus reference TRBV7-8 and TRBJ2-7, the full variable domain is GAGVSQSPRYKVAKRGQDVALRCDPISGHVSLFWYQQALGQGPEFLTYFQNEAQLDKSGLPSDRFFAERPEGSVSTLKIQRTQQEDSAVYLCASSLAGSVGEQYFGPGTRLTVT.

The table lists this clonotype with many counts. V gene TRBV9 combines with J gene TRBJ2-5; 13 bases agree with TRBD2. Germline-derived CDR1 and CDR2 are SGDLS and YYNGEE. The junction had 7 bases not matched to a gene; V was cut back by 3 bases and J by 5 bases. The CDR3 covers 16 residues. This chain's CDR3 is CASSAPGLAGSETQYF. CDR3 in DNA: TGTGCCAGCAGCGCACCGGGACTAGCGGGATCGGAGACCCAGTACTTC.

The genes are TRBV20-1 and TRBJ2-5; D is possibly TRBD1 (7 bases). Looked up from germline, CDR1 is DFQATT and CDR2 is SNEGSKA (reference sequence). The CDR3 covers 15 residues. Trimming left V 3 bases short and J 6 bases short, with 20 bases between. CDR3: CSASRGDSSLKTQYF. DNA of the CDR3: TGCAGTGCTAGTAGGGGGGACAGCTCACTCAAGACCCAGTACTTC.

This clonotype has a count of ten or more. The chain couples TRBV12-3 or TRBV12-4 to TRBJ2-3; 7 positions match TRBD2. The J call may not be correct, given that the DNA end is closer to TRBJ2-5. The CDR3 extends over 14 amino acids. CDR3 nucleotide sequence: TGTGCCAGCAGGGGACTAACCAAGATTGGGACCCAGTACTTC. This gives the protein CASRGLTKIGTQYF.

This chain joins TRBV12-3 or TRBV12-4 and TRBJ1-4; no reliable D call. V lost 4 bases to trimming and J lost 3 bases, with 6 bases between them. There are 13 residues in the CDR3. In DNA, the CDR3 is TGTGCCAGCAGTTCGAGGTCTAATGAAAAACTGTTTTTT. This translates into CASSSRSNEKLFF.

This clonotype has a count of ten or more. This chain links TRBV7-9 with TRBJ1-1, with a tentative D call TRBD1 (5 bases). Germline assignment: CDR1 SEHNR and CDR2 FQNEAQ (reference sequence). V was clipped by 7 bases and J by 8 bases, with 14 bases between them. The CDR3 is 12 residues long. The CDR3 DNA follows: TGTGCCAGCAATGGGGAGGGGTACGAAGCTTTCTTT. Protein product: CASNGEGYEAFF.

This clonotype was detected many times. The genes are TRBV15 and TRBJ2-3; D is undetermined. This CDR3 comprises 15 residues. The germline V and J ends were trimmed by 1 base and 2 bases, with 10 bases remaining between them. The V gene's germline CDR1 is LNHNV and CDR2 YYDKDF (reference sequence). CDR3 amino acids: CATSRATDNTDTQYF. The DNA of the CDR3 is TGTGCCACCAGCAGAGCCACTGACAACACAGATACGCAGTATTTT.

This clonotype has ten or more counts. The chain has TRBV3-1 and TRBJ1-5, with D uncertain. The CDR3 totals 15 residues. Trimming cost V 3 bases and J 0 bases, with 9 bases left between them. Germline V gene data show CDR1 as LGHDT and CDR2 as YNNKEL (reference sequence). CDR3 sequence: CASSHAGGSNQPQHF. In DNA form, the CDR3 reads TGTGCCAGCAGCCATGCGGGAGGTAGCAATCAGCCCCAGCATTTT.

This clonotype was seen ten or more times. This rearrangement joins TRBV5-1 to TRBJ1-1; D not resolved. This CDR3 region has 12 residues. The V gene's germline CDR1 is SGHRS and CDR2 YFSETQ. With 3 bases removed from V and 2 bases from J, the gap between germline ends came to 5 bases. CDR3 loop: CASSSYNTEAFF. In DNA form, the CDR3 reads TGCGCCAGCAGCTCCTACAACACTGAAGCTTTCTTT.

This chain joins TRBV28 and TRBJ2-7, with unresolved D. Germline CDR1 and CDR2: MDHEN and SYDVKM. CDR3 length equals 12 residues. The V gene lost 8 bases and the J gene lost 0 bases, with 8 bases spanning the gap. The CDR3 coding sequence is TGTGCCAGCGATAGGAGCTCCTACGAGCAGTACTTC. Amino acid sequence: CASDRSSYEQYF.